This T cell receptor beta chain was recovered during a study of cytomegalovirus exposure and HLA in healthy donors. The PCR had 60 Vbeta and 13 Jbeta primers. Only in-frame clones appear in the TCRdb table, and some are missing; sequencing was by immunoSEQ multiplex PCR. The sample has about 160,000 clones, about 65% seen once; the top ten hold over 2.5%. Findings of the study overall: Follow-up analysis later connected one missense variant in DCLRE1C with trimming of TCR beta V- and J-genes.

Details on this clone: The antigen is unknown.

CDR1 and CDR2 from the germline V gene are SGDLS and YYNGEE. Trimming left V 1 base short and J 5 bases short, with 15 bases between. CDR3 length equals 15 residues. This clonotype was obtained from a woman aged 25 to 39 in good health and CMV-seronegative. The chain carries TRBV9 and TRBJ2-5, with D maybe TRBD1 (5 bases). Sequencing was done on a sample of PBMCs. CDR3 sequence: CASSVTGTPHETQYF. In DNA form, the CDR3 reads TGTGCCAGCAGCGTAACAGGAACCCCCCATGAGACCCAGTACTTC.